The next 5 T cell receptor beta chains were all read from a single sample in a study of beta chain features in type 1 diabetes. No antigen has been assigned to these receptors. The study, taken as a whole, reports: Shortening of TCRB CDR3s, moderate but significant, appeared in all four CD4+ subsets of Type 1 diabetes patients.

Reverse transcription of all isolated RNA meant that expressed TCRB transcripts were sequenced. Sequencing was performed with immunoSEQ multiplex PCR; in TCRdb, only in-frame clones are kept and a portion is missing. In the table there are 95,000 to 150,000 clones, approximately 16% of which are singletons. Sequenced: central memory CD4+ T cells from blood. These receptor sequences come from a man aged 25 to 40 with type 1 diabetes.

This chain links TRBV4-3 with TRBJ1-6; D is undetermined. The CDR3 is 15 amino acids. Deletions cut 0 bases from V and 7 bases from J, with 10 bases between. Germline assignment: CDR1 LGHNA and CDR2 YSLEER. CDR3 amino acids: CASSQDSRINSPLHF. The DNA of the CDR3 is TGCGCCAGCAGCCAAGATAGCAGGATCAATTCACCCCTCCACTTT.

This clone was counted between two and nine times. The rearrangement joins TRBV7-2 to TRBJ2-2; D may be TRBD2 (6 bases). This CDR3 region has 15 residues. Germline lookup yields CDR1 SGHTA and CDR2 FQGNSA. Trimming took off 5 bases at V and 6 bases at J, with 16 bases between the two ends. The CDR3 is CASSAFQPGAGELFF. The CDR3, as DNA: TGTGCCAGCAGCGCTTTTCAGCCGGGAGCCGGGGAGCTGTTTTTT. Variable domain in full (rest from reference TRBV7-2 and TRBJ2-2): GAGVSQSPSNKVTEKGKDVELRCDPISGHTALYWYRQSLGQGLEFLIYFQGNSAPDKSGLPSDRFSAERTGGSVSTLTIQRTQQEDSAVYLCASSAFQPGAGELFFGEGSRLTVL.

V usage is TRBV9 and J usage is TRBJ2-1; D is tentatively TRBD1 or TRBD2 (5 bases each). Trimming left V 3 bases short and J 4 bases short, with 14 bases between. The CDR3 covers 15 residues. Germline CDR1 is SGDLS and CDR2 is YYNGEE. CDR3 sequence: CASSAGAASYNEQFF. The CDR3 DNA follows: TGTGCCAGCAGCGCCGGGGCAGCTTCATACAATGAGCAGTTCTTC.

The CDR3, as DNA: TGCGCCAGCAGCCAAGAAAAACCGGGTGGAGGGGGGGTAGAGCAGTTCTTC. This translates into CASSQEKPGGGGVEQFF. V usage is TRBV4-3 and J usage is TRBJ2-1, with D perhaps matching TRBD2 (7 bases). The germline V gene encodes CDR1 LGHNA and CDR2 YSLEER. This CDR3 is 17 amino acids long. Trimming stripped 0 bases from V and 10 bases from J, with 22 bases between.

This clone was seen only a few times. The chain carries TRBV30 and TRBJ2-3, with D possibly matching TRBD1 (6 bases). The CDR3 loop spans 16 amino acids. The ends were cut back, 2 bases at V and 0 bases at J, with 15 bases in the middle. In germline, CDR1 is GTSNPN, CDR2 SVGIG (reference sequence). CDR3 in DNA: TGTGCCTGGAGTACCGGACAGCAGCCTAGCACAGATACGCAGTATTTT. Its protein is CAWSTGQQPSTDTQYF.